This entry features one T cell receptor beta chain sequence. This sample was taken from a study of OX40 agonist ivuxolimab in advanced cancers. From germline, CDR1 is KGHSH and CDR2 LQKENI. Between the trimmed V and J ends, which lost 4 bases and 0 bases, there was a span of 15 bases. This CDR3 is built from 16 residues. This table comes from immunoSEQ multiplex PCR, and its TCRdb copy is limited to in-frame clones, with some not included. Of fewer than 40,000 clones in the sample, 74% were seen once. The chain carries TRBV18 and TRBJ1-2; unclear D gene. Sequencing was performed on CD4+ or CD8+ T cells sorted from blood, taken in a trial of the OX40 agonist ivuxolimab. This clonotype was sampled from an adult with an advanced solid tumor such as melanoma, head and neck, liver or kidney cancer. The CDR3 DNA reads TGTGCCAGCTCACTCGATTCACAGATACCTAACTATGGCTACACCTTC. It codes for CASSLDSQIPNYGYTF.